Each of the 8 T cell receptor beta chains below was sequenced from the same sample in a study of CD8 T cells in ankylosing spondylitis. TCRdb passed the 5' RACE reads through MiXCR, listing each CDR3 protein once. The profile covers under 130,000 distinct CDR3 sequences, with around 24% appearing a single time and roughly an eighth taken by the ten largest. Sequenced material: synovial fluid, either unsorted or a sorted T cell fraction (not recorded which). The receptors were gathered from a male donor with ankylosing spondylitis.

The V call is TRBV12-3 or TRBV12-4, the J call TRBJ1-1; no reliable D call. The CDR3 extends over 13 amino acids. V was cut by 3 bases and J by 4 bases, with 9 bases left in between. The CDR3 bases are TGTGCCAGCAGTTTCGGTCTTCCCACTGAAGCTTTCTTT. The encoded protein is CASSFGLPTEAFF.

This sequence joins TRBV10-3 and TRBJ1-1, with D maybe TRBD1 (5 bases). The CDR3 loop spans 13 amino acids. Trimming left V 6 bases short and J 3 bases short, with 11 bases between. The V gene's germline CDR1 is ENHRY and CDR2 SYGVKD. CDR3 residues: CAIRGRVDTEAFF. The CDR3 DNA reads TGTGCCATCAGGGGACGGGTGGACACTGAAGCTTTCTTT.

J is TRBJ2-1 and V is TRBV5-4; D uncertain. Germline CDR1 is SGHNT and CDR2 is YYREEE (reference sequence). There are 13 residues in the CDR3. The ends were cut back, 3 bases at V and 3 bases at J, with 7 bases in the middle. The CDR3 is CASSSERYNEQFF. The CDR3 DNA is TGTGCCAGCAGCTCGGAGCGCTACAATGAGCAGTTCTTC.

This clonotype was detected ten times or more. This chain uses TRBV6-6 with TRBJ2-3; D is uncertain. The CDR3 has 11 amino acids. Germline loops: CDR1 MNHNY, CDR2 SVGAGI (reference sequence). Trimming pared 3 bases from V and 6 bases from J, leaving 4 bases between. DNA of the CDR3: TGTGCCAGCAGTTATGGGGATACGCAGTATTTT. Protein: CASSYGDTQYF.

This CDR3 is CASSSLAENNEQFF. Written as DNA, the CDR3 is TGTGCCAGCAGCTCTTTGGCGGAAAACAATGAGCAGTTCTTC. The rearrangement uses TRBV5-4 and TRBJ2-1; D is uncertain. The V end lost 3 bases, the J end lost 5 bases, and 12 bases lay between the germline ends. Germline CDR1 and CDR2: SGHNT and YYREEE (reference sequence). The length of the CDR3 is 14 residues.

This clonotype was seen more than once but under ten times. This chain links TRBV7-2 with TRBJ2-7; the D is unclear. V lost 5 bases, J lost 3 bases, and 14 bases lay in between. Germline V lookup: CDR1 SGHTA, CDR2 FQGNSA. This CDR3 region has 14 residues. CDR3 sequence (DNA): TGTGCCAGCAGCCCCCAGAGAGAAATCTACGAGCAGTACTTC. Translated, it gives CASSPQREIYEQYF.

The CDR3 reads CASSQITGHTEAFF. The CDR3 nucleotides are TGTGCCAGCAGCCAAATCACAGGACACACTGAAGCTTTCTTT. The genes are TRBV3-1 and TRBJ1-1, with D possibly being TRBD1 (5 bases). Germline-derived CDR1 and CDR2 are LGHDT and YNNKEL (reference sequence). V was clipped by 2 bases and J by 3 bases, with 10 bases between them. This CDR3 contains 14 residues.

Many counts were recorded for this clonotype. The chain combines TRBV11-1 with TRBJ2-7, with 10 bases lining up with TRBD2. The CDR3 is 19 residues long. Germline-derived CDR1 and CDR2 are SGHAT and FQDESV (reference sequence). The V segment lost 2 bases and the J segment 2 bases; nucleotides outside the gene matches: 15. CDR3 bases: TGTGCCAGCAGCTTATCCCTGGGGGTAGCGGGAGGCAATACCTACGAGCAGTACTTC. Amino acids: CASSLSLGVAGGNTYEQYF.